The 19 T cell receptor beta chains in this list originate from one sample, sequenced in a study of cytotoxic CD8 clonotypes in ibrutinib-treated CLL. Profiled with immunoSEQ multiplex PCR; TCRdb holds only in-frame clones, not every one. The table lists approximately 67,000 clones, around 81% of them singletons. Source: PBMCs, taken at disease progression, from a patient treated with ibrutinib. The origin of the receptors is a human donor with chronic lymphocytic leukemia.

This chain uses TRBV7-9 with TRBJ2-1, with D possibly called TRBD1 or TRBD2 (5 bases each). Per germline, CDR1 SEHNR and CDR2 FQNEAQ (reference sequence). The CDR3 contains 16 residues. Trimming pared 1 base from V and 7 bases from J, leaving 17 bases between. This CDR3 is CASSLVEGRGSNEQFF. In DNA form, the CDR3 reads TGTGCCAGCAGCTTAGTTGAGGGGCGCGGATCGAATGAGCAGTTCTTC.

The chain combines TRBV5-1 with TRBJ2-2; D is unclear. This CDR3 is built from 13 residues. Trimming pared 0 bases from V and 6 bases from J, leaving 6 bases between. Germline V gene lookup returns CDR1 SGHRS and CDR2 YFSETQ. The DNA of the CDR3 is TGCGCCAGCAGCTTGGGTGGGTCCGGGGAGCTGTTTTTT. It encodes CASSLGGSGELFF.

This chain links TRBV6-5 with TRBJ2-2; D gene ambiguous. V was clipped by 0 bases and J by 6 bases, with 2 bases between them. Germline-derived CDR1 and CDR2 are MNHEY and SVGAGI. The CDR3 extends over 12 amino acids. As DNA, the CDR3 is TGTGCCAGCAGTTACTCTGCCGGGGAGCTGTTTTTT. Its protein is CASSYSAGELFF.

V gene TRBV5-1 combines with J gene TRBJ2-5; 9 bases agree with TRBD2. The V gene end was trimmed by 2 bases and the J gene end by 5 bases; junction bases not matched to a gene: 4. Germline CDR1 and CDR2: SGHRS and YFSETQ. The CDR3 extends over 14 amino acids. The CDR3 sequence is CASSFGTSMETQYF. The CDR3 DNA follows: TGCGCCAGCAGCTTCGGGACTAGCATGGAGACCCAGTACTTC.

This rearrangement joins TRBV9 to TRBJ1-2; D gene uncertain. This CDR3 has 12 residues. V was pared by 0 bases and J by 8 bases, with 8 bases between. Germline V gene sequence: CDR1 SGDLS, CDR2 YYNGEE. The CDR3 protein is CASSVGGIGYTF. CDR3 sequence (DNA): TGTGCCAGCAGCGTAGGAGGTATCGGCTACACCTTC.

The CDR3 spells CASSPLNGPNEKLFF. The CDR3 DNA follows: TGTGCCAGCTCACCTTTGAACGGGCCCAATGAAAAACTGTTTTTT. The chain links TRBV18 to TRBJ1-4, with unresolved D. The CDR3 is 15 amino acids. In germline, CDR1 is KGHSH, CDR2 LQKENI. Trimming removed 3 bases at V and 5 bases at J, with 13 bases between.

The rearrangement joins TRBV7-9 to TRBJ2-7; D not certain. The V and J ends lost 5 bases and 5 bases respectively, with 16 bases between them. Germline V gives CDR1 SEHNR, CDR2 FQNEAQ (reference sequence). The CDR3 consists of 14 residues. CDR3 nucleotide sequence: TGTGCCAGCAGCATAGACCCGATGCCTCACGAGCAGTACTTC. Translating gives CASSIDPMPHEQYF.

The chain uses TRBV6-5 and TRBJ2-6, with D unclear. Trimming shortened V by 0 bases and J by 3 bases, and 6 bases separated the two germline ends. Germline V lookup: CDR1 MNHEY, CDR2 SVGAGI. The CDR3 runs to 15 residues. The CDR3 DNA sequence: TGTGCCAGCAGTTACTCCTGGAGTGGGGCCAACGTCCTGACTTTC. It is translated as CASSYSWSGANVLTF.

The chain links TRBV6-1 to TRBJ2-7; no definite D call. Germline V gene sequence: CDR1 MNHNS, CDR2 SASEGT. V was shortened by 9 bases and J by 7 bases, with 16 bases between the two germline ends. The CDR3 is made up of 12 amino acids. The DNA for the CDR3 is TGTGCCAGGGCCATACGGGTTCGAGAGCAGTACTTC. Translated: CARAIRVREQYF.

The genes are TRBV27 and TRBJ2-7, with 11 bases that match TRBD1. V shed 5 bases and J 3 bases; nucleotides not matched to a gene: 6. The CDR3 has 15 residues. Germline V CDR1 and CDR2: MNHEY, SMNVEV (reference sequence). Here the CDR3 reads CASSPRTGGGYEQYF. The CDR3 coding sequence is TGTGCCAGCAGTCCGAGGACAGGGGGCGGCTACGAGCAGTACTTC.

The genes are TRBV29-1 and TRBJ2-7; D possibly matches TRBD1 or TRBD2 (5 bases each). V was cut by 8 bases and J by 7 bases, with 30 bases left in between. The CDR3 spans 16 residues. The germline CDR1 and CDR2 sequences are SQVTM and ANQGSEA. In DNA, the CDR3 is TGCAGCAACACCCCCCCCACAAAACGAGGGGCGTTTGAGCAGTACTTC. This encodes CSNTPPTKRGAFEQYF.

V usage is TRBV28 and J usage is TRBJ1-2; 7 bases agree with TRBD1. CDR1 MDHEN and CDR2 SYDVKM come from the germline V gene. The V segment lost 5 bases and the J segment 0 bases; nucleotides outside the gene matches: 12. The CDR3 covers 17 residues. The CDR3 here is CASSPTPTGTANYGYTF. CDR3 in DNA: TGTGCCAGCAGTCCCACCCCCACCGGGACAGCTAACTATGGCTACACCTTC.

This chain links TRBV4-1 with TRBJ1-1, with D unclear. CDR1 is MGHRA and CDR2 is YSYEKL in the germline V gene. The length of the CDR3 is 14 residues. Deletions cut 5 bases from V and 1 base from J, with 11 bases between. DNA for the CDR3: TGCGCCAGCAGCAACCCCGGGAGGAACACTGAAGCTTTCTTT. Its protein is CASSNPGRNTEAFF.

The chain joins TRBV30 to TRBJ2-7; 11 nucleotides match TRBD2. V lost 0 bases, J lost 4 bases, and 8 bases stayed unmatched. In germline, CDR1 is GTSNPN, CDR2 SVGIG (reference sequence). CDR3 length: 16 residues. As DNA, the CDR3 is TGTGCCTGGAGTGTAGGTTGGCTAGCGGGAGGATACGAGCAGTACTTC. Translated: CAWSVGWLAGGYEQYF.

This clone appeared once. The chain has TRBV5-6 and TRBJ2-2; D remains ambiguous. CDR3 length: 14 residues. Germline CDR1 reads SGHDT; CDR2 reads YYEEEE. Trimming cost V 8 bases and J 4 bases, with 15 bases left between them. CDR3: CASDGGIGTGELFF. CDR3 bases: TGTGCCAGTGATGGCGGAATCGGCACCGGGGAGCTGTTTTTT.

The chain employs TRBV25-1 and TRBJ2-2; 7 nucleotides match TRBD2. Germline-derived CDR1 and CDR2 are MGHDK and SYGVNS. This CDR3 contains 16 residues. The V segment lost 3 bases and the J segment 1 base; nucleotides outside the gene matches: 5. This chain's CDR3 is CASSDPSGENTGELFF. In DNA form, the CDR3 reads TGTGCCAGCAGTGATCCCAGCGGGGAGAACACCGGGGAGCTGTTTTTT.

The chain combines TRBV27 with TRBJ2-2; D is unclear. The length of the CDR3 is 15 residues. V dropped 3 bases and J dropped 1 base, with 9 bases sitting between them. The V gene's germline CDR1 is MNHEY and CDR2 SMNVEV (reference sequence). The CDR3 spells CASSFLRRNTGELFF. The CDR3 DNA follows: TGTGCCAGCAGTTTTCTTCGCCGGAACACCGGGGAGCTGTTTTTT.

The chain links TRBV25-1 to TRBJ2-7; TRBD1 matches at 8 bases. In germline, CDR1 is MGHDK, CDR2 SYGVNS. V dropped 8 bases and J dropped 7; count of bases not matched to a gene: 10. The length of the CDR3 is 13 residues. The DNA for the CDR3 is TGTGCCAGCGGAAGGACAGGGACGGTTGAGCAGTACTTC. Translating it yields CASGRTGTVEQYF.

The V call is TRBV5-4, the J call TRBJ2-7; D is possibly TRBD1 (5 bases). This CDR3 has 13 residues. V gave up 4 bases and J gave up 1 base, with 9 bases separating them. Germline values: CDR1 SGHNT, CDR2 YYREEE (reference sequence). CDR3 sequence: CASSVPGSYEQYF. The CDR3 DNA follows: TGTGCCAGCAGCGTTCCAGGGTCCTACGAGCAGTACTTC.